This TCR beta chain comes out of a study of cytomegalovirus exposure and HLA in healthy donors. J lost 1 base, V lost 3 bases, and 3 bases had no gene match. The CDR3 loop spans 16 amino acids. Germline V gene data show CDR1 as MGHDK and CDR2 as SYGVNS. Study-wide points: One later analysis, an examination of the 120 or so validation repertoires, found that first-cohort TCR clusters tended to co-occur in them.

With regard to this clone: Its antigen is as yet unknown.

Sequencing used immunoSEQ multiplex PCR; TCRdb keeps in-frame clones, though not all of them. The sample carries some 160,000 clones, 88% recorded once. Source material: PBMCs. The receptor comes from a man aged 18 to 30 in good health and CMV-seronegative. This chain links TRBV25-1 with TRBJ2-3, with 11 bases that match TRBD2. The CDR3 DNA is TGTGCCAGCAGTGATATAGCGGGAGGGGGCACAGATACGCAGTATTTT. Its protein product is CASSDIAGGGTDTQYF.